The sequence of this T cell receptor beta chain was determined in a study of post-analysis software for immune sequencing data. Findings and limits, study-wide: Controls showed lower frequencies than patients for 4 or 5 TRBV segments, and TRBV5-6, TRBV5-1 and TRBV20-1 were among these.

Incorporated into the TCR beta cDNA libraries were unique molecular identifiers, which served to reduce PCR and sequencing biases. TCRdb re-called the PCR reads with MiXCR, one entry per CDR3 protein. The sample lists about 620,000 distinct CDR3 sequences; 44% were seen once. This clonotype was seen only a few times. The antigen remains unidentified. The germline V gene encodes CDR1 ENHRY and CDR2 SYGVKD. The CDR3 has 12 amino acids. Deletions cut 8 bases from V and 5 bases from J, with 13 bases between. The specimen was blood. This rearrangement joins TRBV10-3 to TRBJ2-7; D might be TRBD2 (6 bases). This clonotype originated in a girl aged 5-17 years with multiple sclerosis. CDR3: CAIARDSNEQYF. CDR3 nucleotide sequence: TGTGCCATCGCGCGGGACTCAAACGAGCAGTACTTC.